The 20 T cell receptor beta chains listed next were all sequenced from one sample in a study of long-term antiretroviral therapy in people with HIV. Researchers ran immunoSEQ v3.0 at survey level. The assay was immunoSEQ multiplex PCR, and TCRdb's table has in-frame clones only and misses some. The table records approximately 23,000 clones, 81% of them present only once. Sequenced material: unsorted PBMCs, taken 1.5 years after starting antiretroviral therapy. These receptors all come from a young man with HIV.

The chain couples TRBV29-1 to TRBJ2-1, with D perhaps matching TRBD2 (6 bases). The V gene's germline CDR1 is SQVTM and CDR2 ANQGSEA. Trimming stripped 3 bases from V and 4 bases from J, with 16 bases between. The CDR3 has 15 amino acids. The DNA for the CDR3 is TGCAGCGTTGATAGGGGCAGAGGAGGGTACAATGAGCAGTTCTTC. This codes for CSVDRGRGGYNEQFF.

The chain combines TRBV30 with TRBJ2-1, with 9 nucleotides matching TRBD2. CDR1 is GTSNPN and CDR2 is SVGIG in the germline V gene (reference sequence). This CDR3 is built from 16 residues. With 0 bases clipped from V and 2 bases from J, the junction kept 5 bases outside the gene matches. The CDR3: CAWSVRAGGTYNEQFF. Written as DNA, the CDR3 is TGTGCCTGGAGTGTACGGGCGGGAGGGACCTACAATGAGCAGTTCTTC.

The chain has TRBV5-4 and TRBJ2-1, with 10 positions matching TRBD2. Germline CDR1 SGHNT, CDR2 YYREEE (reference sequence). The CDR3 is made up of 14 amino acids. Trimming at V came to 4 bases and at J to 7 bases, leaving 5 bases not matched to a gene. This CDR3 is CASSDGTSENEQFF. The CDR3 DNA reads as TGTGCCAGCAGCGATGGGACTAGCGAGAATGAGCAGTTCTTC.

V is TRBV5-1 and J is TRBJ1-4; D unresolved. This CDR3 has 15 amino acids. Per the germline V gene, CDR1 is SGHRS and CDR2 is YFSETQ. Trimming shortened V by 6 bases and J by 3 bases, and 15 bases separated the two germline ends. CDR3 protein: CASTSSGRPNEKLFF. Here the CDR3 DNA reads TGCGCCAGCACGTCGTCGGGCAGACCTAATGAAAAACTGTTTTTT. The full variable domain, completed using reference TRBV5-1 and TRBJ1-4, is KAGVTQTPRYLIKTRGQQVTLSCSPISGHRSVSWYQQTPGQGLQFLFEYFSETQRNKGNFPGRFSGRQFSNSRSEMNVSTLELGDSALYLCASTSSGRPNEKLFFGSGTQLSVL.

This chain links TRBV7-2 with TRBJ2-7, with 13 positions matching TRBD2. After removal of 5 bases from V and 2 bases from J, the junction contained 3 bases not matched to a gene. The V gene's germline CDR1 is SGHTA and CDR2 FQGNSA. The CDR3 has 15 amino acids. CDR3 loop: CASSLGLAGTYEQYF. CDR3 sequence (DNA): TGTGCCAGCAGCCTGGGACTAGCGGGGACCTACGAGCAGTACTTC. The whole variable domain, filled in from reference TRBV7-2 and TRBJ2-7, reads GAGVSQSPSNKVTEKGKDVELRCDPISGHTALYWYRQSLGQGLEFLIYFQGNSAPDKSGLPSDRFSAERTGGSVSTLTIQRTQQEDSAVYLCASSLGLAGTYEQYFGPGTRLTVT.

This clone showed up just a few times. The chain employs TRBV10-3 and TRBJ1-1; D not certain. Germline CDR1 ENHRY, CDR2 SYGVKD. The CDR3 has 14 residues. Trimming stripped 6 bases from V and 1 base from J, with 12 bases between. The DNA of the CDR3 is TGTGCCATCAGGAAGGACCTCGGGAACACTGAAGCTTTCTTT. Its protein is CAIRKDLGNTEAFF.

The V and J genes are TRBV7-9 and TRBJ2-1, with D possibly matching TRBD1 (6 bases). Trimming took 3 bases from V and 10 from J, leaving 10 bases between them. Germline V gives CDR1 SEHNR, CDR2 FQNEAQ (reference sequence). CDR3 length: 12 residues. CDR3 DNA sequence: TGTGCCAGCAGCTTGTCCGGGACAGAGCAGTTCTTC. It specifies CASSLSGTEQFF.

This clone was found a few times. The chain employs TRBV7-9 and TRBJ1-6, with TRBD1 matching over 11 bases. J lost 8 bases, V lost 5 bases, and 8 bases had no gene match. Germline CDR1 and CDR2: SEHNR and FQNEAQ (reference sequence). This CDR3 has 16 amino acids. CDR3 residues: CASSRWDRGYDSPLHF. The CDR3 coding sequence is TGTGCCAGCAGCAGATGGGACAGGGGGTACGATTCACCCCTCCACTTT. The full variable domain, its missing parts supplied by reference TRBV7-9 and TRBJ1-6, is DTGVSQNPRHKITKRGQNVTFRCDPISEHNRLYWYRQTLGQGPEFLTYFQNEAQLEKSRLLSDRFSAERPKGSFSTLEIQRTEQGDSAMYLCASSRWDRGYDSPLHFGNGTRLTVT.

This clone has a handful of counts. This sequence joins TRBV18 and TRBJ2-7, with D perhaps matching TRBD1 or TRBD2 (5 bases each). Germline loops: CDR1 KGHSH, CDR2 LQKENI. This CDR3 is 12 amino acids long. The V gene lost 1 base and the J gene lost 6 bases, with 7 bases spanning the gap. CDR3 sequence (DNA): TGTGCCAGCTCACCACTGGGGGTCGAGCAGTACTTC. Encoded protein: CASSPLGVEQYF.

The chain carries TRBV30 and TRBJ2-3; D gene uncertain. Trimming took 3 bases from V and 0 from J, leaving 10 bases between them. This CDR3 has 14 residues. Germline V gene data show CDR1 as GTSNPN and CDR2 as SVGIG (reference sequence). The CDR3 spells CAWSIKSSTDTQYF. The CDR3 DNA sequence: TGTGCCTGGAGCATCAAATCTAGCACAGATACGCAGTATTTT.

This clone has a handful of counts. This rearrangement joins TRBV11-3 to TRBJ1-1; tentatively, D is TRBD1 (5 bases). Germline CDR1 is SGHNT and CDR2 is YENEEA. Trimming took 4 bases from V and 7 from J, leaving 13 bases between them. This CDR3 is 13 amino acids long. The DNA for the CDR3 is TGTGCCAGCAGCTCCCAGGGTGAGGGTGAAGCTTTCTTT. It yields the protein CASSSQGEGEAFF.

The rearrangement links TRBV5-1 to TRBJ1-1; no firm D call. This CDR3 spans 13 amino acids. The V gene lost 0 bases and the J gene lost 2 bases, with 5 bases spanning the gap. Germline CDR1 is SGHRS and CDR2 is YFSETQ. The chain's CDR3 is CASSLDINTEAFF. The CDR3 DNA reads as TGCGCCAGCAGCTTGGATATCAACACTGAAGCTTTCTTT.

V usage is TRBV30 and J usage is TRBJ1-4; D call uncertain. Deletions cut 1 base from V and 7 bases from J, with 13 bases between. CDR3 length: 14 residues. CDR1 and CDR2 (germline): GTSNPN, SVGIG (reference sequence). For the CDR3, the DNA is TGTGCCTGGAGTGAAAAAGGGCGGCTTGAAAAACTGTTTTTT. It yields the protein CAWSEKGRLEKLFF.

By sample share, this clone is medium-sized (0.01 to 0.1%). V and J are TRBV7-2 and TRBJ2-2; TRBD2 matches at 10 bases. Per germline, CDR1 SGHTA and CDR2 FQGNSA. The CDR3 length is 15 residues. V dropped 5 bases and J dropped 6; count of bases not matched to a gene: 6. The CDR3 nucleotides are TGTGCCAGCAGCGATCTAGCGGGAGCCTCCGGGGAGCTGTTTTTT. It encodes CASSDLAGASGELFF.

V is TRBV14 and J is TRBJ1-2; D not certain. The CDR3 consists of 13 residues. The V gene lost 6 bases and the J gene lost 0 bases, with 8 bases spanning the gap. The germline gives CDR1 SGHDN, CDR2 FVKESK. For the CDR3, the DNA is TGTGCCAGCAGAGACACGGCTAACTATGGCTACACCTTC. Residues: CASRDTANYGYTF.

The J gene is TRBJ1-1, the V gene TRBV9, with D uncertain. The CDR3 extends over 14 amino acids. Germline-derived CDR1 and CDR2 are SGDLS and YYNGEE. Trimming cost V 0 bases and J 3 bases, with 9 bases left between them. The CDR3 here is CASSVEEHHTEAFF. The DNA for the CDR3 is TGTGCCAGCAGCGTAGAAGAACACCACACTGAAGCTTTCTTT.

CDR3: CASSDSAGFANEKLFF. CDR3 DNA: TGTGCCAGCAGTGATTCCGCAGGGTTTGCTAATGAAAAACTGTTTTTT. The chain uses TRBV25-1 and TRBJ1-4, with D tentatively TRBD1 (5 bases). The CDR3 is made up of 16 amino acids. Germline values: CDR1 MGHDK, CDR2 SYGVNS. The ends were cut back, 3 bases at V and 3 bases at J, with 14 bases in the middle.

This chain links TRBV4-3 with TRBJ2-3; D may be TRBD2 (6 bases). Germline V gene data show CDR1 as LGHNA and CDR2 as YSLEER. V gave up 0 bases and J gave up 6 bases, with 13 bases separating them. The CDR3 spans 15 residues. The CDR3 region is CASSQEMREVDTQYF. The CDR3 nucleotides read TGCGCCAGCAGCCAAGAAATGAGGGAGGTGGATACGCAGTATTTT.

This chain connects TRBV7-2 to TRBJ1-2; 8 bases agree with TRBD1. The germline gives CDR1 SGHTA, CDR2 FQGNSA. Trimming removed 4 bases from V and 0 bases from J; junction bases left unmatched: 16. The CDR3 runs 19 residues. In DNA, the CDR3 is TGTGCCAGCAGCTACCGACGGACAGGGCCTTCGGCACCTAACTATGGCTACACCTTC. Translated, it gives CASSYRRTGPSAPNYGYTF. Combining the CDR3 with reference TRBV7-2 and TRBJ1-2 gives the whole variable domain GAGVSQSPSNKVTEKGKDVELRCDPISGHTALYWYRQSLGQGLEFLIYFQGNSAPDKSGLPSDRFSAERTGGSVSTLTIQRTQQEDSAVYLCASSYRRTGPSAPNYGYTFGSGTRLTVV.

The CDR3 region has the DNA TGTGCCAGCAGCTTAGCGGGAGGGCCGAATGAGCAGTTCTTC. It is translated as CASSLAGGPNEQFF. The rearrangement joins TRBV7-9 to TRBJ2-1; 7 positions match TRBD2. V was pared by 0 bases and J by 7 bases, with 3 bases of the junction left unmatched. The CDR3 runs 14 residues. From germline, CDR1 is SEHNR and CDR2 FQNEAQ (reference sequence).